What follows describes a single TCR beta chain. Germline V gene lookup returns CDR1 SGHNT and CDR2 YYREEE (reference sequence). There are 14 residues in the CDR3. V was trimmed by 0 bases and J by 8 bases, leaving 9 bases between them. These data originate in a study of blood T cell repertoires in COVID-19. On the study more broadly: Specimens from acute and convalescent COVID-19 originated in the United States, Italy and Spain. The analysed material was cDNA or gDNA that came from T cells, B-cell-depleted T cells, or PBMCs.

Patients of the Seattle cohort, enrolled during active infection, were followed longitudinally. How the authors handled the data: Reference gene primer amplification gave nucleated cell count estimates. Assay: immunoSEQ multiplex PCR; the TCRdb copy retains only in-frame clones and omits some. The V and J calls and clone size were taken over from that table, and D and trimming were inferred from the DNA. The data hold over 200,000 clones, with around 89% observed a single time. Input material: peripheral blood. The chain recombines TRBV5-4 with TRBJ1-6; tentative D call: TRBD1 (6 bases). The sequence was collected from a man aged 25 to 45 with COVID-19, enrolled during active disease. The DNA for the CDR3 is TGTGCCAGCAGCTTGGAGACAGGACATTCACCCCTCCACTTT. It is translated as CASSLETGHSPLHF.